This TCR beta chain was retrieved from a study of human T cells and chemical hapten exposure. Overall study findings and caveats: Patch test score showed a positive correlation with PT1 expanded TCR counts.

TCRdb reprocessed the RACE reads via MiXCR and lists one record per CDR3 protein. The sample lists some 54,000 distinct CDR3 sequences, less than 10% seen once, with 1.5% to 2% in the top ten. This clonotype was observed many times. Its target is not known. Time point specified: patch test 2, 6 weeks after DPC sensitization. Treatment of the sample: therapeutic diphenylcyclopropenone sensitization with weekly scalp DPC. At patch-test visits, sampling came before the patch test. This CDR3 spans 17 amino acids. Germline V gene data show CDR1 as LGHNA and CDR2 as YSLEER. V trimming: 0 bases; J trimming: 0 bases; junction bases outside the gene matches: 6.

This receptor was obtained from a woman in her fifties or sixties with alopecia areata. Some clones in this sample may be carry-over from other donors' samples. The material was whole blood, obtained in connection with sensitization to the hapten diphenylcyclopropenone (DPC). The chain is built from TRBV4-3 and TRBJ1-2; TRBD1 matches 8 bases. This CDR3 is CASSQETGDLTNYGYTF. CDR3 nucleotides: TGCGCCAGCAGCCAAGAGACAGGGGACTTAACTAACTATGGCTACACCTTC.